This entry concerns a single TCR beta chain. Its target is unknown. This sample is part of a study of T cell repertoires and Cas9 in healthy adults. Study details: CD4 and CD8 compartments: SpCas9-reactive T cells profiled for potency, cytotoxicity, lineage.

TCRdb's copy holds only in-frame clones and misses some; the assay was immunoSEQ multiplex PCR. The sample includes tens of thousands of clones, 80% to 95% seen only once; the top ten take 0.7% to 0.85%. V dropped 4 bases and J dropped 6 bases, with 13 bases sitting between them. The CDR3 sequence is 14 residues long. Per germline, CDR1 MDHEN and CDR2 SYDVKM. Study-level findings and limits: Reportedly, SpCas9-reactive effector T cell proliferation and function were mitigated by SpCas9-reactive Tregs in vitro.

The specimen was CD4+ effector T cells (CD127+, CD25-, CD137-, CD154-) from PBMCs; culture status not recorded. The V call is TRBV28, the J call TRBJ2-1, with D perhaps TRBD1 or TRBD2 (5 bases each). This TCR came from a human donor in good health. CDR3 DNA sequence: TGTGCCAGCAGTTACGGCCCCGGGGCCAATGAGCAGTTCTTC. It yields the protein CASSYGPGANEQFF.